The present entry profiles one T cell receptor beta chain with its context. The CDR3 covers 14 residues. The germline gives CDR1 SGHNT, CDR2 YYREEE (reference sequence). V lost 6 bases and J lost 2; bases outside the gene matches: 5. Per the study methods: Scientists estimated how many nucleated cells there were by amplifying reference gene primers. Assay: immunoSEQ multiplex PCR; the TCRdb copy retains only in-frame clones and omits some. V and J calls and clone size are copied from that table; D and trimming were computed from the DNA. The sample has roughly 230,000 clones; approximately 85% are singletons. This sample stems from a study of blood T cell repertoires in COVID-19. Study context: Donors in the United States, Italy and Spain gave samples during acute or convalescent COVID-19.

This clonotype was obtained from a man aged 45-65 years with acute or convalescent COVID-19. Sequenced material: peripheral blood. The chain joins TRBV5-4 to TRBJ1-1, with 9 positions matching TRBD1. CDR3 in amino acids: CASNPGQGNTEAFF. CDR3 bases: TGTGCCAGCAACCCGGGACAGGGCAACACTGAAGCTTTCTTT.